Below, 7 T cell receptor beta chains from the same sample are listed, as sequenced in a study of CXCR3-negative and CXCR3-positive naive CD8 T cells. All TRB cDNA libraries came from 5' RACE performed with UMI labels. TCRdb reworked the 5' RACE reads into one entry per CDR3 protein, no DNA. In total, the table holds some 130,000 distinct CDR3 sequences. Sample: naive CXCR3- CD8+ T cells from blood. Indicated subset: CD45RO-CCR7+CD27+CD95- naive CD8+ T cells lacking CXCR3 (TNR3-). The origin of the receptors is a human donor in good health. Some clones in this sample may be carry-over from other donors' samples.

The V gene is TRBV9, the J gene TRBJ1-1. This CDR3 comprises 13 residues. Germline lookup yields CDR1 SGDLS and CDR2 YYNGEE. The CDR3: CASSAGGNTEAFF.

The V and J genes are TRBV5-1 and TRBJ2-7. The V gene's germline CDR1 is SGHRS and CDR2 YFSETQ. The CDR3 runs to 13 residues. This CDR3 is CASRRDRSYEQYF.

V and J are TRBV29-1 and TRBJ2-1; TCRdb lists TRBD2, though no DNA is available to test this call. The germline CDR1 and CDR2 sequences are SQVTM and ANQGSEA. The CDR3 loop spans 15 amino acids. The CDR3: CSVGPRTHSYNEQFF.

The chain combines TRBV28 with TRBJ2-5. CDR3 size: 13 residues. Germline-derived CDR1 and CDR2 are MDHEN and SYDVKM. CDR3 residues: CASSALNQETQYF.

Here the CDR3 reads CASSPLGGSGSNEQFF. The chain uses TRBV4-1 and TRBJ2-1; the D call of TRBD2 rests on TCRdb alone, since no DNA is present to check it. CDR3 size: 16 residues. Germline V gene data show CDR1 as MGHRA and CDR2 as YSYEKL.

The genes are TRBV27 and TRBJ2-7; TCRdb proposes TRBD2, but this gene call is untestable without DNA. CDR3 length: 15 residues. The germline CDR1 and CDR2 sequences are MNHEY and SMNVEV (reference sequence). The CDR3 sequence is CASSSRADSSYEQYF.

The J gene is TRBJ2-1, the V gene TRBV6-6; there is no DNA to check the TCRdb D call of TRBD2. Germline values: CDR1 MNHNY, CDR2 SVGAGI (reference sequence). This CDR3 has 13 amino acids. The CDR3 sequence: CASSYSLRDEQFF.